These T cell receptor beta chains were read from a single sample in a study of response to subunit inactivated influenza vaccine. TCRdb independently ran MiXCR on the RT-PCR reads; one entry per CDR3 protein. The repertoire holds hundreds of thousands of distinct CDR3 sequences, with 15% to 20% as singletons. The sequenced sample was CD4+ T cells sorted from PBMCs, obtained roughly 24 months after vaccination. The receptors derive from a man aged 50-75 years who received an inactivated influenza vaccine. Each CDR3 is given with its conserved first and last residue. A D gene is named only where the DNA matches it firmly. Size values are once, few and many counts, or a class for expanded clones, and some rows have none.

cdr3_length	j_call	clone_size	d_call	v_call	cdr3_aa	cdr3_nt
14	TRBJ2-5	few	TRBD2	TRBV20-1	CSGTSGARLGTQYF	TGCAGTGGGACTAGCGGGGCCCGGTTGGGGACCCAGTACTTC
14	TRBJ1-2	few	NA	TRBV29-1	CSVSGGGRGYGYTF	TGCAGCGTGTCCGGAGGGGGGCGCGGCTATGGCTACACCTTC
15	TRBJ2-7	NA	NA	TRBV28	CASSPFGAGSLEQYF	TGTGCCAGCAGTCCATTCGGGGCCGGGTCCCTCGAGCAGTACTTC
16	TRBJ1-1	few	NA	TRBV7-3	CASSPTPGRMNTEAFF	TGTGCCAGCAGCCCTACCCCAGGACGGATGAACACTGAAGCTTTCTTT
15	TRBJ2-7	few	TRBD1	TRBV5-6	CASSDRTGVFYEQYF	TGTGCCAGCAGCGATCGGACAGGGGTATTTTACGAGCAGTACTTC
16	TRBJ1-4	NA	NA	TRBV4-1	CASSQGRTDYNEKLFF	TGCGCCAGCAGCCAAGGCAGGACAGACTATAATGAAAAACTGTTTTTT
14	TRBJ1-2	few	TRBD1	TRBV5-6	CASGGTANNYGYTF	TGTGCCAGCGGGGGGACAGCCAATAACTATGGCTACACCTTC
16	TRBJ1-4	NA	NA	TRBV5-1	CASSLNAGAGNEKLFF	TGCGCCAGCAGCTTGAACGCAGGGGCCGGAAATGAAAAACTGTTTTTT
14	TRBJ1-3	NA	NA	TRBV20-1	CSATDPNLGNTIYF	TGCAGTGCTACGGACCCGAACCTTGGAAACACCATATATTTT
12	TRBJ2-2	NA	NA	TRBV29-1	CSATRFTGELFF	TGCAGCGCAACACGGTTCACCGGGGAGCTGTTTTTT
15	TRBJ2-3	NA	TRBD2	TRBV2	CASSRTSRSTDTQYF	TGTGCCAGCTCCCGGACTAGCCGCAGCACAGATACGCAGTATTTT
14	TRBJ2-2	NA	NA	TRBV7-2	CASSTRLGTGELFF	TGTGCCAGCAGCACCCGCCTGGGCACCGGGGAGCTGTTTTTT
15	TRBJ1-2	few	NA	TRBV7-2	CASSFSANGNYGYTF	TGTGCCAGCAGCTTCTCGGCAAACGGGAACTATGGCTACACCTTC
15	TRBJ2-1	many	TRBD2	TRBV19	CASSQRGKPFNEQFF	TGTGCCAGTAGTCAGCGGGGTAAGCCTTTCAATGAGCAGTTCTTC
13	TRBJ2-6	NA	NA	TRBV2	CASKQVLGNVLTF	TGTGCCAGCAAGCAAGTCCTAGGAAACGTCCTGACTTTC
14	TRBJ2-3	NA	TRBD1	TRBV2	CASRYQGATDTQYF	TGTGCCAGCAGATATCAGGGGGCAACAGATACGCAGTATTTT
16	TRBJ1-4	NA	TRBD1	TRBV3-1	CASSQGSRGRGEKLFF	TGTGCCAGCAGCCAAGGGTCCAGGGGGCGCGGTGAAAAACTGTTTTTT
13	TRBJ1-1	many	NA	TRBV7-9	CASSQKGGTEAFF	TGTGCCAGCAGTCAAAAGGGGGGAACTGAAGCTTTCTTT
14	TRBJ2-3	few	NA	TRBV24-1	CATSDWEDLDTQYF	TGTGCCACCAGTGATTGGGAGGACTTGGATACGCAGTATTTT
16	TRBJ2-7	NA	NA	TRBV6-5	CASSYSRFRWSYEQYF	TGTGCCAGCAGTTACTCTAGGTTTAGGTGGTCCTACGAGCAGTACTTC
13	TRBJ1-2	NA	NA	TRBV3-1	CASSKGPPVGYTF	TGTGCCAGCAGCAAAGGGCCGCCTGTTGGCTACACCTTC
17	TRBJ1-1	NA	NA	TRBV27	CASSRVPLKTGNTEAFF	TGTGCCAGCAGTCGGGTTCCCCTTAAAACAGGGAACACTGAAGCTTTCTTT
16	TRBJ1-1	NA	TRBD1	TRBV4-1	CASSQLGGGTFTEAFF	TGCGCCAGCAGCCAACTGGGAGGGGGCACTTTCACTGAAGCTTTCTTT
15	TRBJ2-4	once	NA	TRBV27	CASSPRTVAKNIQYF	TGTGCCAGCAGTCCACGGACAGTAGCCAAAAACATTCAGTACTTC
19	TRBJ1-1	NA	NA	TRBV23-1	CASSHSYRGRTLLNTEAFF	TGCGCCAGCAGTCATTCATATAGGGGACGTACGTTACTGAACACTGAAGCTTTCTTT
13	TRBJ1-2	NA	TRBD1	TRBV28	CASRDPGQGSITF	TGTGCCAGCAGGGACCCGGGACAGGGAAGCATAACCTTC
15	TRBJ2-3	few	NA	TRBV7-9	CASSPTRGMADTQYF	TGTGCCAGCAGCCCGACTAGGGGAATGGCAGATACGCAGTATTTT
14	TRBJ2-1	few	NA	TRBV3-1	CASSQDFPYNEQFF	TGTGCCAGCAGCCAAGATTTCCCCTACAATGAGCAGTTCTTC
11	TRBJ2-7	NA	TRBD1	TRBV20-1	CSAGRGHEQYF	TGCAGTGCTGGCAGGGGGCACGAGCAGTACTTC
15	TRBJ1-5	few	NA	TRBV3-1	CASSQDLGANQPQHF	TGTGCCAGCAGCCAAGATTTAGGGGCCAATCAGCCCCAGCATTTT
16	TRBJ2-1	many	TRBD2	TRBV5-1	CASKERPGLEWGEQFF	TGCGCCAGCAAGGAGAGACCGGGACTAGAGTGGGGTGAGCAGTTCTTC
15	TRBJ2-6	few	NA	TRBV5-1	CASKTPYSGANVLTF	TGCGCCAGCAAGACACCATACTCTGGGGCCAACGTCCTGACTTTC
13	TRBJ1-3	many	NA	TRBV11-2	CASSGSSGNTIYF	TGTGCCAGCAGTGGGAGCTCTGGAAACACCATATATTTT
15	TRBJ2-1	NA	NA	TRBV11-2	CASRPGTPRGYEQFF	TGTGCCAGCAGACCCGGGACCCCCCGGGGGTATGAGCAGTTCTTC
12	TRBJ2-2	few	NA	TRBV7-2	CASAPAIGELFF	TGTGCCAGCGCGCCGGCAATCGGGGAGCTGTTTTTT
13	TRBJ1-1	many	NA	TRBV3-1	CASSLSENTEAFF	TGTGCCAGCAGCCTTTCAGAGAACACTGAAGCTTTCTTT
16	TRBJ2-3	NA	TRBD1	TRBV15	CATSRDPGQGTDTQYF	TGTGCCACCAGCAGAGACCCGGGACAGGGGACAGATACGCAGTATTTT
13	TRBJ2-7	NA	TRBD1	TRBV2	CASSRDREPALYF	TGTGCCAGCAGTAGGGACAGGGAACCGGCGCTGTACTTC
15	TRBJ2-1	NA	TRBD2	TRBV7-9	CASSLVSGRSNEQFF	TGTGCCAGCAGCTTAGTTAGCGGGAGGTCCAATGAGCAGTTCTTC
14	TRBJ2-5	NA	NA	TRBV5-6	CASSLGQAGETQYF	TGTGCCAGCAGCTTGGGACAGGCAGGGGAGACCCAGTACTTC
13	TRBJ1-2	NA	NA	TRBV10-2	CASSDPGAQGYTF	TGCGCCAGCAGTGATCCGGGGGCACAAGGCTACACCTTC
14	TRBJ2-4	few	NA	TRBV5-1	CASSSAEAKNIQYF	TGCGCCAGCAGCTCAGCGGAAGCCAAAAACATTCAGTACTTC
15	TRBJ2-3	few	TRBD2	TRBV5-1	CASSPERGSTDTQYF	TGCGCCAGCAGCCCTGAGCGGGGGAGCACAGATACGCAGTATTTT
14	TRBJ2-3	NA	NA	TRBV15	CATSNKVGTDTQYF	TGTGCCACCAGCAACAAAGTGGGCACAGATACGCAGTATTTT
14	TRBJ1-1	NA	NA	TRBV5-5	CASSLQAGKTEAFF	TGTGCCAGCAGCTTACAGGCAGGAAAGACTGAAGCTTTCTTT
15	TRBJ2-1	many	TRBD2	TRBV12-3/TRBV12-4	CASTTSGGGYNEQFF	TGTGCCAGCACAACTAGCGGGGGGGGGTACAATGAGCAGTTCTTC
15	TRBJ1-1	NA	NA	TRBV27	CASSLGVGSRAEAFF	TGTGCCAGCAGTTTAGGGGTAGGGTCGAGGGCTGAAGCTTTCTTT
15	TRBJ1-2	many	NA	TRBV5-1	CASRPDPTGYYGYTF	TGCGCCAGCAGGCCTGATCCTACAGGGTACTATGGCTACACCTTC
18	TRBJ1-5	NA	NA	TRBV11-1	CASSFIKGPGLGNQPQHF	TGTGCCAGCAGCTTCATTAAGGGCCCAGGGCTCGGCAATCAGCCCCAGCATTTT
12	TRBJ1-2	NA	TRBD1	TRBV29-1	CSVEQGALGYTF	TGCAGCGTTGAGCAGGGGGCTCTAGGCTACACCTTC